One and the same sample provided the 19 T cell receptor beta chains below, sequenced in a study of T-cell memory formation after mild COVID-19. One entry per CDR3 protein, called by TCRdb with MiXCR from the 5' RACE reads. Of about 250,000 distinct CDR3 sequences listed, 16% are singletons. Sequencing was done on a sample of PBMCs or a T cell subset sorted from them (not recorded which). All receptors come from a man in his late teens or twenties who had mild COVID-19 (a few samples of this study predate the infection). Cell type and time point are not known.

In DNA, the CDR3 is TGCGCCAGCAGTGCACAGGGATTCACCGGGGAGCTGTTTTTT. This encodes CASSAQGFTGELFF. This chain joins TRBV10-2 and TRBJ2-2; weak D call: TRBD1 (6 bases). Deletions cut 4 bases from V and 4 bases from J, with 10 bases between. The germline V gene encodes CDR1 WSHSY and CDR2 SAAADI. The length of the CDR3 is 14 residues.

The chain recombines TRBV11-2 with TRBJ1-1; D is unclear. The CDR3 runs to 13 residues. Trimming removed 4 bases at V and 0 bases at J, with 6 bases between. CDR1 is SGHAT and CDR2 is FQNNGV in the germline V gene. The CDR3 protein is CASSWYLNTEAFF. In nucleotides, the CDR3 is TGTGCCAGCAGCTGGTACTTGAACACTGAAGCTTTCTTT.

This clonotype was seen a handful of times. The genes are TRBV29-1 and TRBJ1-1; the D gene is possibly TRBD1 (5 bases). This CDR3 comprises 15 residues. Trimming pared 4 bases from V and 0 bases from J, leaving 15 bases between. Germline V gene data show CDR1 as SQVTM and CDR2 as ANQGSEA. The CDR3 spells CSVAAGWAMNTEAFF. In DNA form, the CDR3 reads TGCAGCGTTGCTGCAGGGTGGGCGATGAACACTGAAGCTTTCTTT.

This clonotype was counted only a few times. This chain joins TRBV5-1 and TRBJ1-2, with TRBD1 as a possible D gene (5 bases). CDR3 size: 14 residues. The V and J ends lost 2 bases and 6 bases respectively, with 14 bases between them. Germline loops: CDR1 SGHRS, CDR2 YFSETQ. CDR3: CASSFPGPGDGYTF. The CDR3 DNA sequence: TGCGCCAGCAGCTTCCCGGGACCGGGGGATGGCTACACCTTC. Looking up the rest from reference TRBV5-1 and TRBJ1-2 gives the full variable domain: KAGVTQTPRYLIKTRGQQVTLSCSPISGHRSVSWYQQTPGQGLQFLFEYFSETQRNKGNFPGRFSGRQFSNSRSEMNVSTLELGDSALYLCASSFPGPGDGYTFGSGTRLTVV.

The chain recombines TRBV3-1 with TRBJ1-1, with 7 bases matching TRBD1. The CDR3 runs 13 residues. The germline CDR1 and CDR2 sequences are LGHDT and YNNKEL (reference sequence). Losses at the gene ends were 4 bases for V and 6 bases for J; bases not matched to a gene: 5. CDR3 sequence reads: CASSRDRHAEAFF. In DNA, the CDR3 is TGTGCCAGCAGCCGGGACAGACACGCTGAAGCTTTCTTT.

The V gene is TRBV29-1, the J gene TRBJ2-2; D is ambiguous. CDR1 SQVTM and CDR2 ANQGSEA come from the germline V gene. The CDR3 spans 13 residues. As DNA, the CDR3 is TGCGCTGGTCACAGAGAATACACCGGGGAGCTGTTTTTT. It encodes CAGHREYTGELFF.

The chain carries TRBV4-3 and TRBJ1-2, with 9 positions matching TRBD1. V shed 4 bases, J shed 4 bases, and the junction held 4 bases outside the gene matches. This CDR3 comprises 14 residues. Germline CDR1 is LGHNA and CDR2 is YSLEER. DNA of the CDR3: TGCGCCAGCAGCCCGCGACAGGGGGTCTATGGCTACACCTTC. Protein: CASSPRQGVYGYTF.

A few counts support this clonotype. The chain combines TRBV7-2 with TRBJ2-1, with 9 bases matching TRBD2. V lost 1 base and J lost 10; bases outside the gene matches: 11. CDR3 size: 16 residues. Germline V lookup: CDR1 SGHTA, CDR2 FQGNSA. For the CDR3, the DNA is TGTGCCAGCAGCTTAGATCCCCAGCGGGGGGCTTGGGAGCAGTTCTTC. Protein product: CASSLDPQRGAWEQFF.

This clonotype was recorded many times. The CDR3 spells CASSPTGGGYNEQFF. The CDR3 DNA sequence: TGTGCCAGCAGCCCGACCGGGGGGGGGTACAATGAGCAGTTCTTC. The genes are TRBV5-5 and TRBJ2-1; 8 bases align to TRBD2. CDR1 is SGHKS and CDR2 is YYEKEE in the germline V gene (reference sequence). This CDR3 region has 15 residues. The ends lost 4 bases at V and 4 bases at J; junction bases unmatched: 7.

This clonotype was seen more than once but under ten times. The V and J genes are TRBV2 and TRBJ2-2; D not resolved. This CDR3 has 14 amino acids. The V end lost 0 bases, the J end lost 7 bases, and 9 bases lay between the germline ends. Germline loops: CDR1 SNHLY, CDR2 FYNNEI. The CDR3 DNA reads as TGTGCCAGCAGTGAAGCCCAGCTCAACGGGGAGCTGTTTTTT. Protein sequence: CASSEAQLNGELFF.

This chain joins TRBV3-1 and TRBJ2-2; TRBD1 agrees at 7 bases. The CDR3 runs 13 residues. Looked up from germline, CDR1 is LGHDT and CDR2 is YNNKEL (reference sequence). V lost 6 bases to trimming and J lost 5 bases; unmatched junction nucleotides: 3. CDR3 in amino acids: CASRSTGTGELFF. The CDR3 nucleotides read TGTGCCAGCAGGTCGACAGGGACCGGGGAGCTGTTTTTT.

This clonotype was counted a few times. The V and J genes are TRBV6-2 or TRBV6-3 and TRBJ2-3; the D is unclear. Trimming left V 6 bases short and J 5 bases short, with 9 bases between. The CDR3 runs 12 residues. Per the germline V gene, CDR1 is MNHEY and CDR2 is SVGEGT. The CDR3 DNA sequence: TGTGCCAGCAGCACCGGTGTAGATACGCAGTATTTT. Translating gives CASSTGVDTQYF.

This clonotype turned up a few times. The chain is built from TRBV14 and TRBJ2-7, with D tentatively TRBD1 (5 bases). The CDR3 has 16 amino acids. Germline V CDR1 and CDR2: SGHDN, FVKESK. V dropped 2 bases and J dropped 3 bases, with 17 bases sitting between them. CDR3 sequence reads: CASSQLPLGQNYEQYV. The CDR3 nucleotides read TGTGCCAGCAGCCAACTCCCTTTGGGGCAGAACTACGAGCAGTACGTC.

In this sample, this clonotype turned up a few times. The chain recombines TRBV7-9 with TRBJ1-5; a weak D match, TRBD1 (6 bases). This CDR3 spans 13 amino acids. The ends were cut back, 5 bases at V and 6 bases at J, with 11 bases in the middle. Germline CDR1 SEHNR, CDR2 FQNEAQ (reference sequence). The CDR3 DNA follows: TGTGCCAGCAGCCGACAGGAGGGTCAGCCCCAGCATTTT. This encodes CASSRQEGQPQHF.

The rearrangement links TRBV7-9 to TRBJ1-3; the match to TRBD1 covers 7 bases. The V gene's germline CDR1 is SEHNR and CDR2 FQNEAQ (reference sequence). The CDR3 sequence is 14 residues long. V shed 10 bases and J 1 base; nucleotides not matched to a gene: 7. The chain's CDR3 is CAIQGGSSGNTIYF. CDR3 DNA sequence: TGTGCCATCCAGGGGGGAAGTTCTGGAAACACCATATATTTT. Variable domain in full (rest from reference TRBV7-9 and TRBJ1-3): DTGVSQNPRHKITKRGQNVTFRCDPISEHNRLYWYRQTLGQGPEFLTYFQNEAQLEKSRLLSDRFSAERPKGSFSTLEIQRTEQGDSAMYLCAIQGGSSGNTIYFGEGSWLTVV.

This clonotype was detected only a few times. The gene calls are TRBV20-1 and TRBJ2-5; D gene unclear. CDR1 and CDR2 (germline): DFQATT, SNEGSKA (reference sequence). The germline V and J ends were trimmed by 5 bases and 5 bases, with 12 bases remaining between them. The CDR3 runs to 12 residues. CDR3 residues: CSAHSAFETQYF. For the CDR3, the DNA is TGCAGTGCTCACTCCGCTTTTGAGACCCAGTACTTC.

This clonotype was recorded only once. This sequence joins TRBV6-5 and TRBJ2-5; D is perhaps TRBD2 (7 bases). Trimming shortened V by 8 bases and J by 4 bases, and 14 bases separated the two germline ends. The CDR3 loop spans 13 amino acids. CDR1 and CDR2 (germline): MNHEY, SVGAGI. The CDR3 DNA sequence: TGTGCCAGCTTAGGGGGGGCCAGAGAGACCCAGTACTTC. Its protein is CASLGGARETQYF.

The rearrangement uses TRBV3-1 and TRBJ1-1; 7 bases are shared with TRBD1. The CDR3 extends over 13 amino acids. Germline V gives CDR1 LGHDT, CDR2 YNNKEL (reference sequence). Unmatched junction bases numbered 6, after V lost 0 bases and J lost 11 bases. In nucleotides, the CDR3 is TGTGCCAGCAGCCAAGATCGGGACAGAGACGCTTTCTTT. Translated: CASSQDRDRDAFF.

The J gene is TRBJ2-5, the V gene TRBV29-1; D unclear. CDR3 length: 13 residues. The germline gives CDR1 SQVTM, CDR2 ANQGSEA. CDR3 protein: CSAVLRRQETQYF. The CDR3 DNA reads as TGCAGTGCCGTGTTAAGGCGCCAAGAGACCCAGTACTTC.